One and the same sample provided the 5 T cell receptor beta chains below, sequenced in a study of PD-L1 blockade in urothelial cancer. Sequencing used immunoSEQ multiplex PCR; TCRdb keeps in-frame clones, though not all of them. The repertoire holds about 43,000 clones, with about four fifths as singletons. The time point: peripheral blood 6 weeks after treatment start. The sample consisted of PBMCs, taken around atezolizumab (anti-PD-L1) treatment. The origin of the receptors is a man between 60 and 75 years old with urothelial cancer.

The rearrangement uses TRBV5-1 and TRBJ2-5, with 7 bases identical to TRBD2. Germline V lookup: CDR1 SGHRS, CDR2 YFSETQ. This CDR3 has 15 amino acids. J was trimmed by 0 bases and V by 2 bases; bases with no gene match: 4. Here the CDR3 reads CASSFGRGNQETQYF. DNA for the CDR3: TGCGCCAGCAGCTTTGGGCGGGGGAACCAAGAGACCCAGTACTTC.

V and J are TRBV6-6 and TRBJ2-3; D gene uncertain. This CDR3 is built from 12 residues. Per germline, CDR1 MNHNY and CDR2 SVGAGI (reference sequence). The ends were cut back, 5 bases at V and 4 bases at J, with 7 bases in the middle. The CDR3 bases are TGTGCCAGCAGTCAACTATCAGATACGCAGTATTTT. Encoded protein: CASSQLSDTQYF.

The chain uses TRBV30 and TRBJ2-5; TRBD1 agrees at 11 bases. The germline V gene has CDR1 GTSNPN and CDR2 SVGIG (reference sequence). The length of the CDR3 is 17 residues. J gave up 3 bases and V 3 bases, and 12 bases lay outside the gene matches. For the CDR3, the DNA is TGTGCCTGGAGCCGTACCCGACTGGGACAGGGGGAAGAGACCCAGTACTTC. Encoded protein: CAWSRTRLGQGEETQYF.

This clone has a handful of counts. The chain carries TRBV19 and TRBJ2-3; possible D gene TRBD2, 6 bases. V lost 5 bases and J lost 0, with 12 bases in between. Germline V gene lookup returns CDR1 LNHDA and CDR2 SQIVND (reference sequence). The CDR3 covers 15 residues. Here the CDR3 reads CASSSSVISTDTQYF. CDR3 in DNA: TGTGCCAGTAGTTCTAGCGTTATTAGCACAGATACGCAGTATTTT.

The chain uses TRBV11-2 and TRBJ2-3, with TRBD2 identical over 10 bases. J gave up 4 bases and V 4 bases, and 8 bases lay outside the gene matches. Germline assignment: CDR1 SGHAT and CDR2 FQNNGV. This CDR3 has 16 amino acids. The CDR3 loop is CASSSSGGAGPDTQYF. CDR3 DNA sequence: TGTGCCAGCAGCTCAAGCGGGGGGGCGGGGCCAGATACGCAGTATTTT.